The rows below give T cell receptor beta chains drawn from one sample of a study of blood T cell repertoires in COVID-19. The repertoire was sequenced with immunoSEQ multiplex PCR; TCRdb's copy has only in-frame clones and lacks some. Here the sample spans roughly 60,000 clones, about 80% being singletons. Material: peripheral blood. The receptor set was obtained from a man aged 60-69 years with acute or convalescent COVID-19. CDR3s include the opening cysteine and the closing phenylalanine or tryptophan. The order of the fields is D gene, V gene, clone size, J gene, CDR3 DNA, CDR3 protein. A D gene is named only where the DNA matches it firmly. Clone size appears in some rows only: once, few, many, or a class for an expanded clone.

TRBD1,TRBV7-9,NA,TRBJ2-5,TGTGCCAGCAGCAGGGACAGGGTCCATGAGACCCAGTACTTC,CASSRDRVHETQYF
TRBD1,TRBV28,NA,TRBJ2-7,TGTGCCAGCAGTTTAAGGGACAGCTACGAGCAGTACTTC,CASSLRDSYEQYF
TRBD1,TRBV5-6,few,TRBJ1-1,TGTGCCAGCAGCTTTGGGACAGGTAGTTTGAAGAACACTGAAGCTTTCTTT,CASSFGTGSLKNTEAFF
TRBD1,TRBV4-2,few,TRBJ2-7,TGTGCCAGCAGCCAAGGCACAGGGGGAAGCTCCTACGAGCAGTACTTC,CASSQGTGGSSYEQYF
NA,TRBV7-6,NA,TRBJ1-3,TGTGCCAGCAGCTCCCGAGGGGGAAATGGAAACACCATATATTTT,CASSSRGGNGNTIYF
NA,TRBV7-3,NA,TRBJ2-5,TGTGCCAGCAGCTTAGCGGGGGCCCAAGAGACCCAGTACTTC,CASSLAGAQETQYF
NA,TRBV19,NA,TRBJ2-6,TGTGCCAGTAGTATAGGGAGCTCTGGGGCCAACGTCCTGACTTTC,CASSIGSSGANVLTF
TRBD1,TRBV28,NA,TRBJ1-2,TGTGCCAGCACCGGAGGGGACAGGGAACGGGGCTACACCTTC,CASTGGDRERGYTF
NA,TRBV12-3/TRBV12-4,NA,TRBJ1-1,TGTGCCAGCAGTAATATAGACAGGCCCCCAGCTTTCTTT,CASSNIDRPPAFF
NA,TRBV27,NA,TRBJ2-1,TGTGCCAGCAGTCAGGGACTTTACAATGAGCAGTTCTTC,CASSQGLYNEQFF
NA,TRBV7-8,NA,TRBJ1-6,TGTGCCAGCAGCCCACACACAGGGTTTAATTCACCCCTCCACTTT,CASSPHTGFNSPLHF
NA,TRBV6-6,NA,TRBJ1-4,TGTGCCAGCAGCCCCGTCGGGAGGGAGAATGAAAAACTGTTTTTT,CASSPVGRENEKLFF
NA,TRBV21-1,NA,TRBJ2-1,TGTGCCAGCAGCAAACCCCCCCAGATCCTGGTGGACACGAGAGAGTTCTTC,CASSKPPQILVDTREFF
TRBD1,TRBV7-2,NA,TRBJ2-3,TGTGCCAGCAGCCGGACAGGGTCTACGCAGTATTTT,CASSRTGSTQYF
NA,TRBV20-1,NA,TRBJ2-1,TGCAGTGCTAGTGAGGCGGAAAATGAGCAGTTCTTC,CSASEAENEQFF